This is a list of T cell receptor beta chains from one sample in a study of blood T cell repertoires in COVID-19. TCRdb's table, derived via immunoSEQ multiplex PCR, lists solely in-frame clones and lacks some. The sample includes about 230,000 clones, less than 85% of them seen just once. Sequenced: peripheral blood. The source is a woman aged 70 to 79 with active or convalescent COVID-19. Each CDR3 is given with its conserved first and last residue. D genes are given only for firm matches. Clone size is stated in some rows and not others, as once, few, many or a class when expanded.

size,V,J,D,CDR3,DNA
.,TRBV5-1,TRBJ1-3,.,CASSLDHSGNTIYF,TGCGCCAGCAGCTTGGATCACTCTGGAAACACCATATATTTT
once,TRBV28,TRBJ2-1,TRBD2,CASSPWGTSGYNEQFF,TGTGCCAGCAGCCCCTGGGGGACTAGCGGTTACAATGAGCAGTTCTTC
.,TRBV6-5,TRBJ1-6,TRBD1,CASSGQGPRSPLHF,TGTGCCAGCAGCGGACAGGGCCCCCGTTCACCCCTCCACTTT
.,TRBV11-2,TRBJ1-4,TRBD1,CASSLGDSVEKLFF,TGTGCCAGCAGCTTAGGGGACAGCGTTGAAAAACTGTTTTTT
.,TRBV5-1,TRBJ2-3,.,CASSPQVTDTQYF,TGCGCCAGCAGCCCACAGGTTACAGATACGCAGTATTTT
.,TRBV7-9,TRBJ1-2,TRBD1,CASSEQGVKGYTF,TGTGCCAGCAGCGAGCAGGGGGTTAAGGGCTACACCTTC
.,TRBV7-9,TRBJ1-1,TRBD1,CASSPQGDTEAFF,TGTGCCAGCAGCCCACAGGGGGACACTGAAGCTTTCTTT
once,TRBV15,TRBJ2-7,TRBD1,CATSRDRTHYEQYF,TGTGCCACCAGCAGGGACAGGACCCATTACGAGCAGTACTTC
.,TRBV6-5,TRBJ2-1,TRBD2,CASRVGAGGPTEQFF,TGTGCCAGCAGGGTCGGAGCGGGGGGACCCACAGAGCAGTTCTTC
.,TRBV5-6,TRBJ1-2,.,CASSLAGVDGYTF,TGTGCCAGCAGCTTGGCAGGGGTCGACGGCTACACCTTC
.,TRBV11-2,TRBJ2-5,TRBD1,CASRGDRPQETQYF,TGTGCCAGCAGGGGGGACAGGCCTCAAGAGACCCAGTACTTC
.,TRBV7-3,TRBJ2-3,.,CASSPDTDTQYF,TGTGCCAGCAGCCCAGATACGGATACGCAGTATTTT
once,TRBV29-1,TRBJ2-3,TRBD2,CSVIGERGLDTQYF,TGCAGCGTTATCGGCGAGCGGGGGTTGGATACGCAGTATTTT
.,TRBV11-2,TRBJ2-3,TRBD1,CASSLRGRRTDTQYF,TGTGCCAGCAGCTTAAGGGGGCGCCGCACAGATACGCAGTATTTT
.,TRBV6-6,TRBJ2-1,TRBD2,CASSRYFSGRMVSYNEQFF,TGTGCCAGCAGTCGATACTTTAGCGGGAGGATGGTTTCCTACAATGAGCAGTTCTTC
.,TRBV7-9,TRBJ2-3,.,CASSFTGSTDTQYF,TGTGCCAGCAGCTTTACGGGAAGCACAGATACGCAGTATTTT
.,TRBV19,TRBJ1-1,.,CASNPRRGHTEAFF,TGTGCCAGTAATCCCAGGCGGGGACACACTGAAGCTTTCTTT
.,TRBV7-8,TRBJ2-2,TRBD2,CASSALTSGTPGELFF,TGTGCCAGCAGCGCCCTGACTAGCGGGACTCCCGGGGAGCTGTTTTTT